This T cell receptor (beta chain) was identified during a study of shared clonotypes between healthy human individuals. Germline V CDR1 and CDR2: LNHDA, SQIVND (reference sequence). With 5 bases removed from V and 1 base from J, the gap between germline ends came to 15 bases. This CDR3 contains 16 residues. The repertoire was sequenced with immunoSEQ multiplex PCR; TCRdb's copy has only in-frame clones and lacks some. The table shows fewer than 1.8 million clones, with 97% to 99% occurring only once. The genes are TRBV19 and TRBJ1-3; D is uncertain. The sequencing sample was made of naive CD4+ T cells sorted from blood. Subset described: CD45RA+ positively selected. This receptor was taken from a man between 25 and 39 years old in good health. CDR3: CASSRKQPHSGNTIYF. As DNA, the CDR3 is TGTGCCAGTAGTCGTAAACAGCCTCATTCTGGAAACACCATATATTTT.